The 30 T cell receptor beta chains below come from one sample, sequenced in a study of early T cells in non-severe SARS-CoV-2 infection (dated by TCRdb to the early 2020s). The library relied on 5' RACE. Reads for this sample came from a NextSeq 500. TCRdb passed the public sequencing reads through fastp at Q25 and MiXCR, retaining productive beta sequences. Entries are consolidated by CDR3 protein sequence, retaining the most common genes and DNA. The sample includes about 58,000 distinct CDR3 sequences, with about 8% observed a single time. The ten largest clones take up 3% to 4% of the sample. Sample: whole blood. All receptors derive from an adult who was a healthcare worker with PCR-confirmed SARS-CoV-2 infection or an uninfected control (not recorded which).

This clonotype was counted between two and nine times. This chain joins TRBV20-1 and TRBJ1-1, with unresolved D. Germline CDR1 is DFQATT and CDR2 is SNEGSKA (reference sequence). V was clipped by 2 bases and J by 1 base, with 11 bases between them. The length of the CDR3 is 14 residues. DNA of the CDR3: TGCAGTGCTAGAACGCATCAGACGAACACTGAAGCTTTCTTT. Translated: CSARTHQTNTEAFF.

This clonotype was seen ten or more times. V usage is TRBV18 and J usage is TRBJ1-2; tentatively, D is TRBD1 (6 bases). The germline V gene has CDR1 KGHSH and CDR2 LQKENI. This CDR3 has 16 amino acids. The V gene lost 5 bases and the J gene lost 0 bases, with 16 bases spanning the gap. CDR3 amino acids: CASSEEGTGTNYGYTF. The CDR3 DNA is TGTGCCAGCTCAGAGGAGGGTACAGGGACTAACTATGGCTACACCTTC.

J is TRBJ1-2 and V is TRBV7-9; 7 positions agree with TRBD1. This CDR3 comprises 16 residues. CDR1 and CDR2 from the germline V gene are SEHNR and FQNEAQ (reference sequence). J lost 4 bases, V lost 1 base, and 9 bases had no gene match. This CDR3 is CASSLVQTGPTYGYTF. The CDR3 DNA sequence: TGTGCCAGCAGCTTAGTGCAGACAGGGCCCACCTATGGCTACACCTTC.

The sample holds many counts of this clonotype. CDR3 nucleotide sequence: TGTGCCAGCAGCTCCACCACTGGGGGCACTGAAGCTTTCTTT. The encoded protein is CASSSTTGGTEAFF. The gene calls are TRBV7-9 and TRBJ1-1; D is perhaps TRBD1 (5 bases). The CDR3 has 14 residues. Between the trimmed V and J ends, which lost 4 bases and 4 bases, there was a span of 13 bases. Germline V CDR1 and CDR2: SEHNR, FQNEAQ (reference sequence).

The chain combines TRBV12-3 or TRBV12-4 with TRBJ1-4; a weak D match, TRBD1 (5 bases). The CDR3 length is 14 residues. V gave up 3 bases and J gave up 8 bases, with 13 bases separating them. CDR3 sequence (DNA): TGTGCCAGCAGTTTTGGGGGAGGTGGGGAAAAACTGTTTTTT. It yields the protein CASSFGGGGEKLFF.

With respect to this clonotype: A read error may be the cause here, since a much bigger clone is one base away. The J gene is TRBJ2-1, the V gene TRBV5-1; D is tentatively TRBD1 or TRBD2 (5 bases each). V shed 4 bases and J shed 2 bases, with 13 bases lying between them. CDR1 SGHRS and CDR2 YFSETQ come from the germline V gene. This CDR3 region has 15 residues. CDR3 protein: CASSLGDLAYNEQFF. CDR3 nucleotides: TGCGCCAGCAGCCTGGGGGACCTGGCCTACAATGAGCAGTTCTTC. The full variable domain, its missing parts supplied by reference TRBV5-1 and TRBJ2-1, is KAGVTQTPRYLIKTRGQQVTLSCSPISGHRSVSWYQQTPGQGLQFLFEYFSETQRNKGNFPGRFSGRQFSNSRSEMNVSTLELGDSALYLCASSLGDLAYNEQFFGPGTRLTVL.

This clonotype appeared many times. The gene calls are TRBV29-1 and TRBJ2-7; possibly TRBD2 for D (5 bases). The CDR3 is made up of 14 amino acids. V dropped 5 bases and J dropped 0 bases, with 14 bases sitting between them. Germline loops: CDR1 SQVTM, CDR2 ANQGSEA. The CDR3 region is CSVSGLQSSYEQYF. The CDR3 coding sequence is TGCAGCGTTTCCGGACTCCAGAGCTCCTACGAGCAGTACTTC.

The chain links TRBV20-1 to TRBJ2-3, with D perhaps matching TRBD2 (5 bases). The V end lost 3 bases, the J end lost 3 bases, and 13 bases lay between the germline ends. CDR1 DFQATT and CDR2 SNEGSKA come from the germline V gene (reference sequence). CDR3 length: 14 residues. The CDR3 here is CSARPLAGTDTQYF. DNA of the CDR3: TGCAGTGCTAGGCCCCTAGCTGGTACAGATACGCAGTATTTT.

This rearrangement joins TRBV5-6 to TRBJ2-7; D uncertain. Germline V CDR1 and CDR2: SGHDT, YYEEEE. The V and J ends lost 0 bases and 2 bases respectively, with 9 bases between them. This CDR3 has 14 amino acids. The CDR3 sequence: CASSLVHLTYEQYF. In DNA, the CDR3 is TGTGCCAGCAGCTTGGTGCACCTGACCTACGAGCAGTACTTC. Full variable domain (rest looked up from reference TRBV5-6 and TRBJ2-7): DAGVTQSPTHLIKTRGQQVTLRCSPKSGHDTVSWYQQALGQGPQFIFQYYEEEERQRGNFPDRFSGHQFPNYSSELNVNALLLGDSALYLCASSLVHLTYEQYFGPGTRLTVT.

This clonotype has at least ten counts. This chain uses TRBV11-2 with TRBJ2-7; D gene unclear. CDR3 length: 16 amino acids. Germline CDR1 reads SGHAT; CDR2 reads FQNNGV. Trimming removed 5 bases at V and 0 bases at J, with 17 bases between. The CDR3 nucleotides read TGTGCCAGCAGCCCCTTGAATTATTTAGGCTCCTACGAGCAGTACTTC. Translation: CASSPLNYLGSYEQYF.

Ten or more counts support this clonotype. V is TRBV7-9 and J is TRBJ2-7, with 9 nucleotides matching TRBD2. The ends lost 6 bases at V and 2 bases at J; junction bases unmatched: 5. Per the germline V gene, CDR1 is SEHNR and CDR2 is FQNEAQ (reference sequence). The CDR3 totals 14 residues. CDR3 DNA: TGTGCCAGCAGTATGACTAGCGGAACCTACGAGCAGTACTTC. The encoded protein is CASSMTSGTYEQYF.

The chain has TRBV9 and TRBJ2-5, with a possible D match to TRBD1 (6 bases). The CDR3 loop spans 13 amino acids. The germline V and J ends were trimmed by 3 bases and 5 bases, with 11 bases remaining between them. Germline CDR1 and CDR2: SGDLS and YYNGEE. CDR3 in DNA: TGTGCCAGCAGCGGAAGTAGGGGGGAGACCCAGTACTTC. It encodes CASSGSRGETQYF.

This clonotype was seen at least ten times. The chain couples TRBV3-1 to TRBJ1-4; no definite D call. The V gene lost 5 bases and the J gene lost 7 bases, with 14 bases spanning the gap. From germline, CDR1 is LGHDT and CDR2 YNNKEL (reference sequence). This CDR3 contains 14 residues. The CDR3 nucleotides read TGTGCCAGCAGCTCTGCGGTGGGCGGTGAAAAACTGTTTTTT. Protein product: CASSSAVGGEKLFF.

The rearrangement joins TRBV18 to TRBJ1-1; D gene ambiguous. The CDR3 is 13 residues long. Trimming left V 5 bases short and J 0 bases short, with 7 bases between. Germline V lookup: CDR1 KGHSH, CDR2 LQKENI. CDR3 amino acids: CASSTQMNTEAFF. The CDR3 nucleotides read TGTGCCAGCTCAACACAAATGAACACTGAAGCTTTCTTT.

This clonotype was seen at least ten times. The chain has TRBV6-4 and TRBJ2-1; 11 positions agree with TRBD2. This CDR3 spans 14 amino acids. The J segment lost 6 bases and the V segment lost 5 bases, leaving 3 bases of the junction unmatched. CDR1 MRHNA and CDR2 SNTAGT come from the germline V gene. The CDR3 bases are TGTGCCAGCAGTTTAGCGGGAGGGGTCAATGAGCAGTTCTTC. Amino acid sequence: CASSLAGGVNEQFF.

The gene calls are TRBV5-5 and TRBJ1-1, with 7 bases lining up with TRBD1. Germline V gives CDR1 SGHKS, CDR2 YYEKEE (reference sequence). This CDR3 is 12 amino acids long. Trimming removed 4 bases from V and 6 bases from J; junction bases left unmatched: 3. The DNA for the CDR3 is TGTGCCAGCAGCCCAGGGACAGCTGAAGCTTTCTTT. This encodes CASSPGTAEAFF.

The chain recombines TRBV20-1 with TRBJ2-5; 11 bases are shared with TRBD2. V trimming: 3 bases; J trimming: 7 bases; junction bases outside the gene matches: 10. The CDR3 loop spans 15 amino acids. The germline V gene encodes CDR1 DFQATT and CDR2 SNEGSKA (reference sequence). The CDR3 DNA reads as TGCAGTGCTAGCCAGAGAACTAGCGGGAGTTGGACCCAGTACTTC. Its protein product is CSASQRTSGSWTQYF.

The CDR3 sequence is CSAMGRSSYNEQFF. CDR3 nucleotides: TGCAGTGCTATGGGGCGGAGCTCCTACAATGAGCAGTTCTTC. The gene calls are TRBV20-1 and TRBJ2-1, with D perhaps matching TRBD1 (5 bases). Trimming took 4 bases from V and 0 from J, leaving 10 bases between them. This CDR3 spans 14 amino acids. Germline V gene lookup returns CDR1 DFQATT and CDR2 SNEGSKA (reference sequence).

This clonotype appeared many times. The CDR3 region is CSAPAGLDEQFF. Here the CDR3 DNA reads TGCAGTGCCCCGGCCGGATTGGATGAGCAGTTCTTC. V and J are TRBV20-1 and TRBJ2-1; D uncertain. V was trimmed by 6 bases and J by 8 bases, leaving 14 bases between them. Germline V gene data show CDR1 as DFQATT and CDR2 as SNEGSKA (reference sequence). The CDR3 is made up of 12 amino acids.

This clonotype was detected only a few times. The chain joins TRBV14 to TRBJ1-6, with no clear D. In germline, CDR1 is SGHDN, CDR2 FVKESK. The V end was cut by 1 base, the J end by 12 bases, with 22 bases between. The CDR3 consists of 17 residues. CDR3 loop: CASSQGGGNEKLEPLHF. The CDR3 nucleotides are TGTGCCAGCAGCCAAGGGGGAGGCAACGAGAAACTAGAACCCCTCCACTTT.

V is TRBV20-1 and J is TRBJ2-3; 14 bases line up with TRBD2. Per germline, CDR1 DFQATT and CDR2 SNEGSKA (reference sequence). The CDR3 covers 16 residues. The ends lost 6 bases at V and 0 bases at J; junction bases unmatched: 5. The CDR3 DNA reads TGCAGTGCCCGGACTAGCGGGAGGACTAGCACAGATACGCAGTATTTT. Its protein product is CSARTSGRTSTDTQYF.

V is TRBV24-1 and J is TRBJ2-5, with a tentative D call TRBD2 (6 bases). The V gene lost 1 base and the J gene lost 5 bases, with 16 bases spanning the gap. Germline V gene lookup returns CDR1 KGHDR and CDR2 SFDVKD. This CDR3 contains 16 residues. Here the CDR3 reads CATSDFTLSSGETQYF. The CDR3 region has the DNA TGTGCCACCAGTGATTTTACCCTCTCCAGCGGGGAGACCCAGTACTTC.

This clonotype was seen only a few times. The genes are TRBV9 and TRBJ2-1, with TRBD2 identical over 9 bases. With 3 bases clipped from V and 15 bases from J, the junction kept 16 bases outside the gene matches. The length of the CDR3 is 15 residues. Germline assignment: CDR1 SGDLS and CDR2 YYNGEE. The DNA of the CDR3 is TGTGCCAGCAGCGCGTCTAGCGGGATGGCCCAAGGGGGGTTCTTC. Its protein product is CASSASSGMAQGGFF.

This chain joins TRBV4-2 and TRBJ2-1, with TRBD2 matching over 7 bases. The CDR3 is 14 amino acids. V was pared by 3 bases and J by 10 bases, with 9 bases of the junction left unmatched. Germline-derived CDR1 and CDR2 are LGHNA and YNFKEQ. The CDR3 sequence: CASSHSSGSREQFF. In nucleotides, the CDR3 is TGTGCCAGCAGCCATTCTAGCGGCAGCCGGGAGCAGTTCTTC.

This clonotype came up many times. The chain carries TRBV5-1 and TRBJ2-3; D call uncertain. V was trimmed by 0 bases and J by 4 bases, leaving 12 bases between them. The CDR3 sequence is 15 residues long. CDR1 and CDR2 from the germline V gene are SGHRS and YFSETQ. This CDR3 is CASSLGASRPDTQYF. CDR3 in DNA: TGCGCCAGCAGCTTGGGAGCAAGCCGTCCAGATACGCAGTATTTT. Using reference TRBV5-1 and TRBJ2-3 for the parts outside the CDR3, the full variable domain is KAGVTQTPRYLIKTRGQQVTLSCSPISGHRSVSWYQQTPGQGLQFLFEYFSETQRNKGNFPGRFSGRQFSNSRSEMNVSTLELGDSALYLCASSLGASRPDTQYFGPGTRLTVL.

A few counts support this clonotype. The CDR3 bases are TGTGCCAGCAGTGAATGGCTAGCGGTCTACGAGCAGTACTTC. Its protein is CASSEWLAVYEQYF. This chain uses TRBV6-1 with TRBJ2-7; 7 bases are a match to TRBD2. This CDR3 region has 14 residues. The germline V gene has CDR1 MNHNS and CDR2 SASEGT. V shed 2 bases and J 3 bases; nucleotides not matched to a gene: 4.

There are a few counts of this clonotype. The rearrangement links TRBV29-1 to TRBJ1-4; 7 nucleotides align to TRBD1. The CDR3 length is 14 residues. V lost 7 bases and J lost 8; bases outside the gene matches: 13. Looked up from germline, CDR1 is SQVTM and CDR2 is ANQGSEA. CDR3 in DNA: TGCAGCGCCCTAATACAGGGGATGGGAGAAAAACTGTTTTTT. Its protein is CSALIQGMGEKLFF.

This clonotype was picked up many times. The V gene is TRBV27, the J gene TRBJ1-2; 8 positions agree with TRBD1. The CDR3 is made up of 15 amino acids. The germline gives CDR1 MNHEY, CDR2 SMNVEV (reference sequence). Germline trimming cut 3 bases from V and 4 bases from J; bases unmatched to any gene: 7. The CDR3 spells CASSFWRQGLYGYTF. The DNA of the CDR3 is TGTGCCAGCAGTTTCTGGCGACAGGGGCTCTATGGCTACACCTTC.

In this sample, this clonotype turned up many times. The CDR3 loop is CASSFARGGPNTGELFF. CDR3 bases: TGTGCCAGCAGCTTCGCTCGAGGTGGTCCGAACACCGGGGAGCTGTTTTTT. V is TRBV7-3 and J is TRBJ2-2; D remains ambiguous. The CDR3 extends over 17 amino acids. Germline values: CDR1 SGHTA, CDR2 FQGTGA. V was pared by 3 bases and J by 0 bases, with 14 bases between.

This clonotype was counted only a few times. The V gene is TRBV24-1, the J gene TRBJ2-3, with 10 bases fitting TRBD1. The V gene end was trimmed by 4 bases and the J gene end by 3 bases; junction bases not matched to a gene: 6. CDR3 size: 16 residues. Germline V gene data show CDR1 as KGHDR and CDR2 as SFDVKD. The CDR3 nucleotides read TGTGCCACCAGTGAGCCCCGACAGGGGGCAACAGATACGCAGTATTTT. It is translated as CATSEPRQGATDTQYF.